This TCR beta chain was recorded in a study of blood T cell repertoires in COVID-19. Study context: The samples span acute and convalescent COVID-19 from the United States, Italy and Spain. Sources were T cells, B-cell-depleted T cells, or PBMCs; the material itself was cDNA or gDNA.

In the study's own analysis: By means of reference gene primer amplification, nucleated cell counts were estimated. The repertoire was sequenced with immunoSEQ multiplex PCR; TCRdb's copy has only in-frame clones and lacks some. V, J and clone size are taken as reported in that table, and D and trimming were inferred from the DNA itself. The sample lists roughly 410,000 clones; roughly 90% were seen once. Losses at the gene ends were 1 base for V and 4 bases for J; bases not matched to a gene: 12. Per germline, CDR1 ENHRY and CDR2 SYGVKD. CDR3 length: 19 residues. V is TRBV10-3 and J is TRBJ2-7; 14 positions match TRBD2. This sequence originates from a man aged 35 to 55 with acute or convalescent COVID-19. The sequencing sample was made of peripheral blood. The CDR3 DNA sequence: TGTGCCATCAGTGAGTTCCTGACTAGCGGGAGGGCTAGGGAGTACGAGCAGTACTTC. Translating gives CAISEFLTSGRAREYEQYF.